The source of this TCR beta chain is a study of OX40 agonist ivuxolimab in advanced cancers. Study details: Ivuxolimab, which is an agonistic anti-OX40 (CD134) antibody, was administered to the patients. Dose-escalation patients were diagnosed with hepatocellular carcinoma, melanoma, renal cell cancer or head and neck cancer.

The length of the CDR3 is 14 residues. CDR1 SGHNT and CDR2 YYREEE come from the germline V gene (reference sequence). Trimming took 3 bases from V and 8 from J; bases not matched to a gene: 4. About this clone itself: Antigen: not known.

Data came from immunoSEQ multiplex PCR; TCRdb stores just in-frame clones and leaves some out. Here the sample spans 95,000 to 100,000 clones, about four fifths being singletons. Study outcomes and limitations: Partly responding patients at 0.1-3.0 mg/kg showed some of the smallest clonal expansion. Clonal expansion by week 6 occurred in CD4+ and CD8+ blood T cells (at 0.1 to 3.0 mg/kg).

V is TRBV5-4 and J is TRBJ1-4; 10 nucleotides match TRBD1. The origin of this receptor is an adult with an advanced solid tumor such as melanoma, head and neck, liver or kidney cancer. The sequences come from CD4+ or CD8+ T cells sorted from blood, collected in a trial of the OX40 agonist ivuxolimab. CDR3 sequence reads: CASSSTGGNEKLFF. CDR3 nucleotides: TGTGCCAGCAGCTCGACAGGGGGCAACGAAAAACTGTTTTTT. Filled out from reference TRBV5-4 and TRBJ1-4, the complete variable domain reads ETGVTQSPTHLIKTRGQQVTLRCSSQSGHNTVSWYQQALGQGPQFIFQYYREEENGRGNFPPRFSGLQFPNYSSELNVNALELDDSALYLCASSSTGGNEKLFFGSGTQLSVL.